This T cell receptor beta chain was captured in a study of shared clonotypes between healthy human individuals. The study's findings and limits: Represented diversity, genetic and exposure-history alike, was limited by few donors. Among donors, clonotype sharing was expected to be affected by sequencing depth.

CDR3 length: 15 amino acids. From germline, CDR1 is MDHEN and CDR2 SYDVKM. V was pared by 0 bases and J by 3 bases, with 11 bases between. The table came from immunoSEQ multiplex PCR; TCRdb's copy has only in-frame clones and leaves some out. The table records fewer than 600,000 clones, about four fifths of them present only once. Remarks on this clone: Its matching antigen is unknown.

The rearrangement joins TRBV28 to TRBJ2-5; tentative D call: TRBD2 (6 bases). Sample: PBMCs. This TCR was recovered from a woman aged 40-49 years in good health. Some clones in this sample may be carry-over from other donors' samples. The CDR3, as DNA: TGTGCCAGCAGTTTATGGCGGGACGAGAAAGAGACCCAGTACTTC. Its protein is CASSLWRDEKETQYF.